This TCR beta chain was observed in a study of blood T cell repertoires in COVID-19. Study context: The United States, Italy and Spain were the sources of the acute and convalescent COVID-19 samples.

The CDR3 length is 15 residues. V lost 6 bases to trimming and J lost 0 bases; unmatched junction nucleotides: 7. Germline assignment: CDR1 MDHEN and CDR2 SYDVKM. The data were produced by immunoSEQ multiplex PCR, yet TCRdb's version contains in-frame clones alone and is incomplete. Found here are about 310,000 clones, about 87% of them singletons; the top ten hold 7.8%. This sequence joins TRBV28 and TRBJ1-1, with 7 bases fitting TRBD1. Sample: peripheral blood. This clonotype was obtained from a woman aged 45 to 65 who had recovered from COVID-19. DNA for the CDR3: TGTGCCAGCAGGGAACAGGGGCAGGTGAACACTGAAGCTTTCTTT. It specifies CASREQGQVNTEAFF.